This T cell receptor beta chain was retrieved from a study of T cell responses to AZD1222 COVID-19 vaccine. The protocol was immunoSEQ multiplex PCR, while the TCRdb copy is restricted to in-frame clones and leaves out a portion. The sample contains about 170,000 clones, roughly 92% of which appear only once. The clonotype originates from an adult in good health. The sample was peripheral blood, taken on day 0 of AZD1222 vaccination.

CDR3 in amino acids: CASSLASGSRAGELFF. The CDR3 DNA follows: TGTGCCAGCAGCTTAGCGAGCGGGAGTCGGGCCGGGGAGCTGTTTTTT. The rearrangement uses TRBV7-9 and TRBJ2-2, with TRBD2 matching 8 bases. J gave up 6 bases and V 0 bases, and 6 bases lay outside the gene matches. The CDR3 loop spans 16 amino acids. Germline lookup yields CDR1 SEHNR and CDR2 FQNEAQ (reference sequence).